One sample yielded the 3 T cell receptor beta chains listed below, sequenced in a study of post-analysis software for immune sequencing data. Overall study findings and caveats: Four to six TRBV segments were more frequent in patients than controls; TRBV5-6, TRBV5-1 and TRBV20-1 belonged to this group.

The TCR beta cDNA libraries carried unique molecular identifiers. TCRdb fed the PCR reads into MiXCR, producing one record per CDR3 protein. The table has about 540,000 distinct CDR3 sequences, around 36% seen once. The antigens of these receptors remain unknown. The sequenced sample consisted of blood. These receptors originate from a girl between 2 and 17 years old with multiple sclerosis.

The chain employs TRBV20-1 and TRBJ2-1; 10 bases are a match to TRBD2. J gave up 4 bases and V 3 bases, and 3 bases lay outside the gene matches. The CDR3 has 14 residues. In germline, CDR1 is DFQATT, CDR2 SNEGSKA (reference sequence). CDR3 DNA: TGCAGTGCTAGTACTAGCGGGACTTACAATGAGCAGTTCTTC. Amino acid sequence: CSASTSGTYNEQFF.

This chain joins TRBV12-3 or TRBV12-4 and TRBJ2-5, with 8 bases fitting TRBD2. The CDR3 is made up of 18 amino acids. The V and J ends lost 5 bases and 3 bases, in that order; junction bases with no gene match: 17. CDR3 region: CASSLALVAGGSEETQYF. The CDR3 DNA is TGTGCCAGCAGTCTTGCTCTGGTGGCGGGGGGAAGTGAAGAGACCCAGTACTTC.

The CDR3 sequence: CSARDRTIQLNTEAFF. CDR3 coding DNA: TGCAGTGCTAGAGACAGAACCATACAGCTGAACACTGAAGCTTTCTTT. The chain employs TRBV20-1 and TRBJ1-1; D is unresolved. Trimming took off 0 bases at V and 0 bases at J, with 14 bases between the two ends. CDR3 length: 16 amino acids. Germline CDR1 and CDR2: DFQATT and SNEGSKA (reference sequence).